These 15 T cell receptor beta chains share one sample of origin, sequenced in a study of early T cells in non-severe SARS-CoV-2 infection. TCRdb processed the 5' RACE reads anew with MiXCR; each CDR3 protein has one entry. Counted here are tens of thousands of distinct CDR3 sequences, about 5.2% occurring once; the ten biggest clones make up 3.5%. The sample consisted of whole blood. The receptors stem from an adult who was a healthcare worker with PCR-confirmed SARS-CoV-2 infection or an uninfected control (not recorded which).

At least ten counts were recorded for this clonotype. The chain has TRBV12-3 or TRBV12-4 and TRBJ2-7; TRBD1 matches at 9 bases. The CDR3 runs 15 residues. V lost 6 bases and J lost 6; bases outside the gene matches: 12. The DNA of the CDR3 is TGTGCCAGCAGAACCACGGGACAGGGATCCCCCGAGCAGTACTTC. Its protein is CASRTTGQGSPEQYF.

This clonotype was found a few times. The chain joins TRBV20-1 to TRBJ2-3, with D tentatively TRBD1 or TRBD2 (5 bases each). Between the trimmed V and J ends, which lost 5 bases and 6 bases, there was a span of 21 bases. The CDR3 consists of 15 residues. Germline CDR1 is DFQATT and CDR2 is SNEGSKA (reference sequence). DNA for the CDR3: TGCAGTGCTGGAGGTCGACAGACTCTCGGCGATACGCAGTATTTT. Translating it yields CSAGGRQTLGDTQYF.

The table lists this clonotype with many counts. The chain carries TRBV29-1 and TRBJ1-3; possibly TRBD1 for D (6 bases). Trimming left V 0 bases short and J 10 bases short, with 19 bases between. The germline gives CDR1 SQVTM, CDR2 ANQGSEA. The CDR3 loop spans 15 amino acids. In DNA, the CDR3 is TGCAGCGTTGAAGATCCGGCAGGGGCGAGGGCGACCATATATTTT. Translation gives CSVEDPAGARATIYF.

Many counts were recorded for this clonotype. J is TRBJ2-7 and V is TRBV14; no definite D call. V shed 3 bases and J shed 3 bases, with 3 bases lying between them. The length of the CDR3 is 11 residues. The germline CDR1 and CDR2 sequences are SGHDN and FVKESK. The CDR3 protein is CASSQVYEQYF. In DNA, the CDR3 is TGTGCCAGCAGCCAGGTCTACGAGCAGTACTTC.

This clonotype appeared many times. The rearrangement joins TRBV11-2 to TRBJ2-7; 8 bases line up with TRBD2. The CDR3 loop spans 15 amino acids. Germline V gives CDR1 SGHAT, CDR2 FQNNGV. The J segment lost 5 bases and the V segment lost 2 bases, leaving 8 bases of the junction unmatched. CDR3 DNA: TGTGCCAGCAGCTTATTACGCCTAGCGGGTAACGAGCAGTACTTC. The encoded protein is CASSLLRLAGNEQYF.

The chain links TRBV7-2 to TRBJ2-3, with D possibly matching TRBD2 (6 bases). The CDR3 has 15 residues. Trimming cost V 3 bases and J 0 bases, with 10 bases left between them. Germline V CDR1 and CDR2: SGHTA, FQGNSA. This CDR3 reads CASSFSGGSTDTQYF. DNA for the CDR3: TGTGCCAGCAGCTTCAGCGGAGGGAGCACAGATACGCAGTATTTT.

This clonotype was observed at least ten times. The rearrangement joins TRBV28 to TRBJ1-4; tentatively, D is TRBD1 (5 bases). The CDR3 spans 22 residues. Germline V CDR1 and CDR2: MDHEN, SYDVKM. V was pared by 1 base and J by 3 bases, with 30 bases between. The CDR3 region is CASSLSVLEHGSLRQPNEKLFF. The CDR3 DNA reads TGTGCCAGCAGTTTATCTGTTTTGGAGCACGGGAGTCTCCGACAGCCTAATGAAAAACTGTTTTTT.

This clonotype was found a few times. DNA for the CDR3: TGTGCCAGCAGCCCAACCCTACTAAGCGGGCGTAGGGATGAGCAGTTCTTC. It translates to CASSPTLLSGRRDEQFF. This rearrangement joins TRBV9 to TRBJ2-1; a possible D gene is TRBD2 (6 bases). Germline V gene lookup returns CDR1 SGDLS and CDR2 YYNGEE. Trimming pared 4 bases from V and 8 bases from J, leaving 25 bases between. CDR3 length: 17 residues.

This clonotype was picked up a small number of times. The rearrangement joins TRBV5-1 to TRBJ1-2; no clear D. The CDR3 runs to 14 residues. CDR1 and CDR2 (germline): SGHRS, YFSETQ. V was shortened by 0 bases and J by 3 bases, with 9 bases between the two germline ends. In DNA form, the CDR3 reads TGCGCCAGCAGCTTGGTTCCGGACGACTATGGCTACACCTTC. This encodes CASSLVPDDYGYTF.

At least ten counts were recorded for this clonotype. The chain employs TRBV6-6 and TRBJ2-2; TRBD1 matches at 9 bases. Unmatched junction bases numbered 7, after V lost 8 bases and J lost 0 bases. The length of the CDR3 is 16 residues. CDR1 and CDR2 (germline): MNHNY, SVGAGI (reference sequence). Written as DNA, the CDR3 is TGTGCCAGCGAGGGACAGGGAATCCCGAACACCGGGGAGCTGTTTTTT. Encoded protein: CASEGQGIPNTGELFF.

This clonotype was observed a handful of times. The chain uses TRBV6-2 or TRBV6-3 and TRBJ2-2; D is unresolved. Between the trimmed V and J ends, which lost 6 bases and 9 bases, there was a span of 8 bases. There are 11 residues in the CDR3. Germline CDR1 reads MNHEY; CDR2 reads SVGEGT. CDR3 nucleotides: TGTGCCAGCAGGGGGATTCGGGAGCTGTTTTTT. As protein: CASRGIRELFF.

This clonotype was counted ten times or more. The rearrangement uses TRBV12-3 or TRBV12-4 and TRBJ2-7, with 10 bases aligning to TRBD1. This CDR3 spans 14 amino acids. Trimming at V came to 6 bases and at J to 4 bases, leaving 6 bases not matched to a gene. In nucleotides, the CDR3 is TGTGCCAGCAGCGTCGGACAGGGGGGATACGAGCAGTACTTC. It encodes CASSVGQGGYEQYF.

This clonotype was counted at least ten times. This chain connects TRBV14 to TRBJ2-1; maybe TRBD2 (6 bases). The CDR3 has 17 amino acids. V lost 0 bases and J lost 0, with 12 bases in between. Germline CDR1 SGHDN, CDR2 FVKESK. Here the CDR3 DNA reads TGTGCCAGCAGCCAAGATGGCGGGGTCATCTCCTACAATGAGCAGTTCTTC. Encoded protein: CASSQDGGVISYNEQFF.

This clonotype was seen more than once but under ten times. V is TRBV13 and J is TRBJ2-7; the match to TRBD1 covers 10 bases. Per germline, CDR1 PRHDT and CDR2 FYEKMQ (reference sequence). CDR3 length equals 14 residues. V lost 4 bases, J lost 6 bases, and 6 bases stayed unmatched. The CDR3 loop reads CASSSGQGHSEQYF. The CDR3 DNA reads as TGTGCCAGCAGCTCGGGACAGGGGCATTCCGAGCAGTACTTC.

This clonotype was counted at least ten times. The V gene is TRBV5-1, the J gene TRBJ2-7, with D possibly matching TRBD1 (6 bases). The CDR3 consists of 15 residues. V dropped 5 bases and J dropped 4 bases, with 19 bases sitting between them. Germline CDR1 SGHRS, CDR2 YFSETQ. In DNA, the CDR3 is TGCGCCAGCAGTTCCGACCCTTCAGGGGTATACGAGCAGTACTTC. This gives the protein CASSSDPSGVYEQYF.